The entry below gives a single T cell receptor beta chain sequence along with its context. Little can be read into the size of this beta chain, an off-target read in a library designed for alpha chains. A single record per CDR3 protein comes from TCRdb applying MiXCR to the 5' RACE reads. The sample lists about 5,500 distinct CDR3 sequences, around 13% seen once, with 16% in the top ten. This specimen comes from a study of spatial heterogeneity in lung cancer. As for time point: sample taken at primary tumor resection. 72 TRACERx patients with early, untreated non-small cell lung cancer donated samples. Whole RNA from tumor, nontumor lung or frozen PBMC was sequenced unsorted. The sample here was lung tissue, taken at surgery. The origin of this receptor is a human donor with early-stage non-small cell lung cancer.

CDR3 nucleotide sequence: TGTGCCAGCAGCTTAGCCAGGGGTACAGATACGCAGTATTTT. Protein product: CASSLARGTDTQYF. The chain has TRBV7-2 and TRBJ2-3; possible D gene TRBD1, 6 bases. The germline V gene has CDR1 SGHTA and CDR2 FQGNSA. The V gene lost 0 bases and the J gene lost 3 bases, with 7 bases spanning the gap. The CDR3 covers 14 residues.